A single sample gave rise to the 2 T cell receptor beta chains below, sequenced in a study of vaccination and CD4 T cells after COVID-19. Stated time point: late sampling 161 to 241 days after vaccination in a few convalescent patients. Documented treatment: approximately nine-day PBMC culture with coronavirus spike peptide pools or control peptides (ViraFEST assay). Sequence data for DNA of cultured CD4+ T cells were generated by the Oncomine TCR Beta short-read assay. TCRdb reprocessed the PCR reads via MiXCR and lists one record per CDR3 protein. The sample shows around 15,000 distinct CDR3 sequences, over 45% of them seen only once. Their cognate antigens are unknown. The sample was CD4+ T cells from blood, cultured in vitro, taken about 7 months after SARS-CoV-2 vaccination. These receptors originate from a human donor who had recovered from COVID-19.

The chain is built from TRBV27 and TRBJ2-7; 7 bases match TRBD1. The germline V gene has CDR1 MNHEY and CDR2 SMNVEV (reference sequence). The CDR3 consists of 15 residues. J gave up 3 bases and V 5 bases, and 10 bases lay outside the gene matches. The CDR3 DNA reads as TGTGCCAGCAGTCCAAAGACAGGGTATGGCTACGAGCAGTACTTC. It yields the protein CASSPKTGYGYEQYF.

The chain is built from TRBV6-2 or TRBV6-3 and TRBJ1-1; the D is unclear. The V end was cut by 5 bases, the J end by 3 bases, with 16 bases between. The CDR3 totals 15 residues. Germline V CDR1 and CDR2: MNHEY, SVGEGT. The CDR3 DNA is TGTGCCAGCAGTACCTGGTCCGGCACGGACACTGAAGCTTTCTTT. Translated, it gives CASSTWSGTDTEAFF.